This entry describes one T cell receptor beta chain. In the original workflow: After removing out-of-frame reads, around 2,000,000 distinct TCRbeta sequences remained. This table comes from immunoSEQ multiplex PCR, and its TCRdb copy is limited to in-frame clones, with some not included. V, J and clone size derive from that table, while D and trimming were established from the DNA sequence. The sample records about 46,000 clones, roughly 73% being singletons. The sort gate was single viable CD3+CD4+CD8-CD45RO+ cells for memory CD4+ T cells. Germline-derived CDR1 and CDR2 are SGHRS and YFSETQ. V gave up 5 bases and J gave up 3 bases, with 15 bases separating them. The CDR3 spans 14 residues. The data originate from a study of memory CD4+ T cells and cytomegalovirus serostatus.

The chain links TRBV5-1 to TRBJ2-7; D is unclear. The sequence derives from an adult in good health and CMV-seronegative. The sample comprised memory CD4+ T cells from blood. This chain's CDR3 is CASSGRPSDYEQYF. CDR3 nucleotides: TGCGCCAGCAGTGGTAGGCCGTCCGACTACGAGCAGTACTTC.